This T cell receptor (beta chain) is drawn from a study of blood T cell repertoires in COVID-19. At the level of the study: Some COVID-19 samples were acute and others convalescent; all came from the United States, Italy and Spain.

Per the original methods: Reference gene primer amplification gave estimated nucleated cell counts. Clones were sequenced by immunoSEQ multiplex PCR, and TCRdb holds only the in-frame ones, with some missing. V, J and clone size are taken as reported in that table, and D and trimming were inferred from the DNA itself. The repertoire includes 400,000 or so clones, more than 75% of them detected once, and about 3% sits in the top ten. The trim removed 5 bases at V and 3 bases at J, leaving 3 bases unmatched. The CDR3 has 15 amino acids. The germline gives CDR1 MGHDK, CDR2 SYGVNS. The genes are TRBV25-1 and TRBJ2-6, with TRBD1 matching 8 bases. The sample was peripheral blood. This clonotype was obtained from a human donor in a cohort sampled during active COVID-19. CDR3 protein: CASSPRGRGANVLTF. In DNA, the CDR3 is TGTGCCAGCAGTCCCAGGGGGCGTGGGGCCAACGTCCTGACTTTC.